One sample yielded the 14 T cell receptor beta chains listed below, sequenced in a study of cytomegalovirus exposure and HLA in healthy donors. PCR used 60 Vbeta primers and 13 Jbeta primers. The table came from immunoSEQ multiplex PCR; TCRdb's copy has only in-frame clones and leaves some out. The profile shows 130,000 or so clones, approximately 80% of them singletons. Sequencing was performed on PBMCs. These receptors all stem from a man between 40 and 49 years old in good health and CMV-seronegative.

This chain uses TRBV19 with TRBJ2-7, with D perhaps matching TRBD2 (5 bases). V was cut by 8 bases and J by 4 bases, with 18 bases left in between. CDR3 length equals 14 residues. CDR1 and CDR2 from the germline V gene are LNHDA and SQIVND (reference sequence). The CDR3 is CASSQASERYEQYF. In DNA form, the CDR3 reads TGTGCCAGTTCGCAAGCCTCGGAGCGGTACGAGCAGTACTTC.

V is TRBV14 and J is TRBJ2-1, with 7 bases that match TRBD1. This CDR3 has 15 amino acids. The germline gives CDR1 SGHDN, CDR2 FVKESK. Trimming took 2 bases from V and 3 from J; bases not matched to a gene: 4. The CDR3 DNA follows: TGTGCCAGCAGCCAAACGGGACAGAGCTACAATGAGCAGTTCTTC. The encoded protein is CASSQTGQSYNEQFF.

The chain uses TRBV5-1 and TRBJ2-1; D unresolved. The CDR3 runs 15 residues. V shed 3 bases and J shed 0 bases, with 10 bases lying between them. CDR1 is SGHRS and CDR2 is YFSETQ in the germline V gene. CDR3 DNA sequence: TGCGCCAGCAGCTCGGCAGCGAGCTCCTACAATGAGCAGTTCTTC. As protein: CASSSAASSYNEQFF.

The table lists this clone with a count of one. The chain employs TRBV2 and TRBJ1-5, with D unclear. V was trimmed by 2 bases and J by 5 bases, leaving 10 bases between them. CDR1 is SNHLY, CDR2 FYNNEI, per germline. The CDR3 is made up of 14 amino acids. The DNA of the CDR3 is TGTGCCAGCAGTGAATCGATGAGTTATCAGCCCCAGCATTTT. It is translated as CASSESMSYQPQHF.

As regards this clone: A read error may account for a junction end that differs from germline. The V call is TRBV29-1, the J call TRBJ2-5, with a weak D call TRBD1 (8 bases). CDR3 length: 13 amino acids. Germline assignment: CDR1 SQVTM and CDR2 ANQGSEA. The CDR3: CSATARGRESQYF. CDR3 sequence (DNA): TGCAGCGCTACTGCCAGGGGGCGGGAGAGCCAGTACTTC.

The rearrangement joins TRBV18 to TRBJ2-5; 9 bases map to TRBD1. V dropped 3 bases and J dropped 5; count of bases not matched to a gene: 13. Looked up from germline, CDR1 is KGHSH and CDR2 is LQKENI. This CDR3 spans 17 amino acids. The DNA for the CDR3 is TGTGCCAGCTCACCCTTACCAATACAGGGGGCCGGGGAGACCCAGTACTTC. Amino acid sequence: CASSPLPIQGAGETQYF.

The chain links TRBV7-8 to TRBJ2-1, with 9 bases that match TRBD2. J gave up 8 bases and V 5 bases, and 7 bases lay outside the gene matches. The CDR3 runs to 14 residues. CDR1 is SGHVS, CDR2 FQNEAQ, per germline. The CDR3 sequence: CASSRGGAVDEQFF. The CDR3 DNA is TGTGCCAGCAGCCGCGGGGGGGCGGTTGATGAGCAGTTCTTC.

The rearrangement joins TRBV27 to TRBJ2-7, with D perhaps matching TRBD1 (6 bases). Germline lookup yields CDR1 MNHEY and CDR2 SMNVEV (reference sequence). This CDR3 spans 13 amino acids. Trimming took off 6 bases at V and 7 bases at J, with 16 bases between the two ends. The CDR3 DNA sequence: TGTGCCAGCAGGGGCGGACAGTATGGGGAGCAGTACTTC. Residues: CASRGGQYGEQYF.

CDR3 protein: CATTRSTGGGSPLHF. The CDR3 coding sequence is TGTGCCACCACTCGTTCTACAGGGGGAGGGTCACCCCTCCACTTT. The V call is TRBV19, the J call TRBJ1-6; 8 nucleotides line up with TRBD1. This CDR3 comprises 15 residues. V trimming: 10 bases; J trimming: 10 bases; junction bases outside the gene matches: 15. In germline, CDR1 is LNHDA, CDR2 SQIVND (reference sequence).

V usage is TRBV6-1 and J usage is TRBJ2-6; D might be TRBD1 (5 bases). This CDR3 contains 17 residues. Looked up from germline, CDR1 is MNHNS and CDR2 is SASEGT. Between the trimmed V and J ends, which lost 2 bases and 1 base, there was a span of 12 bases. The CDR3 is CASSELYPGSGANVLTF. The CDR3 DNA sequence: TGTGCCAGCAGTGAACTTTACCCAGGGTCTGGGGCCAACGTCCTGACTTTC.

The chain couples TRBV6-1 to TRBJ1-4; the D gene is possibly TRBD1 (6 bases). V gave up 6 bases and J gave up 5 bases, with 13 bases separating them. The CDR3 covers 14 residues. The germline gives CDR1 MNHNS, CDR2 SASEGT. The CDR3 DNA follows: TGTGCCAGCAGCCTCGGACAGAGGAATGAAAAACTGTTTTTT. This encodes CASSLGQRNEKLFF.

This clone has a single count. The V gene is TRBV14, the J gene TRBJ2-5; 9 bases are shared with TRBD2. V dropped 1 base and J dropped 5; count of bases not matched to a gene: 5. The CDR3 totals 15 residues. CDR1 SGHDN and CDR2 FVKESK come from the germline V gene. The CDR3 DNA reads TGTGCCAGCAGCCAAGTTTCTAGCGGGGTCGAGACCCAGTACTTC. Its protein product is CASSQVSSGVETQYF.

J is TRBJ1-4 and V is TRBV15; 7 bases line up with TRBD1. Trimming removed 1 base from V and 6 bases from J; junction bases left unmatched: 2. Germline V gene lookup returns CDR1 LNHNV and CDR2 YYDKDF (reference sequence). The CDR3 is made up of 14 amino acids. The CDR3 protein is CATSRGQGYEKLFF. The DNA for the CDR3 is TGTGCCACCAGCAGAGGACAGGGTTATGAAAAACTGTTTTTT.

The rearrangement uses TRBV9 and TRBJ2-2; perhaps TRBD1 as D (6 bases). CDR3 size: 15 residues. The V end was cut by 4 bases, the J end by 1 base, with 11 bases between. Germline lookup yields CDR1 SGDLS and CDR2 YYNGEE. DNA of the CDR3: TGTGCCAGCAGCACCGGACAGATGAACACCGGGGAGCTGTTTTTT. Translating it yields CASSTGQMNTGELFF.